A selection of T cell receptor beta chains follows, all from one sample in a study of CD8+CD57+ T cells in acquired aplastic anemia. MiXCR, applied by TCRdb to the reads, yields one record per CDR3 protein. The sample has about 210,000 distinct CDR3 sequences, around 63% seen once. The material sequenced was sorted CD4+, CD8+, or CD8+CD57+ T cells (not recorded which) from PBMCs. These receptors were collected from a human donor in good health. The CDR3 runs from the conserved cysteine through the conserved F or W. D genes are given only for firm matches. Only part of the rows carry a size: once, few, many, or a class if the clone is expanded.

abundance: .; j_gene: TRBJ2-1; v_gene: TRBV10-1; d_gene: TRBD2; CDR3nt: TGCGCCAGCAGTGAGGAGCGGGGATACAATGAGCAGTTCTTC; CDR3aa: CASSEERGYNEQFF
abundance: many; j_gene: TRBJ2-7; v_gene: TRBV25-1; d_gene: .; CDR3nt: TGTGCCAGCAGTGACGGGAACCTTTACGAGCAGTACTTC; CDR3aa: CASSDGNLYEQYF
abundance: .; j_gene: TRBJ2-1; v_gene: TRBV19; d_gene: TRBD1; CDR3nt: TGTGCCAGTAGTGTAACAGGGGAGATTAATGAGCAGTTCTTC; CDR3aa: CASSVTGEINEQFF
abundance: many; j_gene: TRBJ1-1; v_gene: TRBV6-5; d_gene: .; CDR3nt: TGTGCCAGCAGTTTAGGACAGAACGAAGCTTTCTTT; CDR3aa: CASSLGQNEAFF
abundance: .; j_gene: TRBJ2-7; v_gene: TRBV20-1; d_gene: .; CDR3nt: TGCAGTGCTATGACAGAGAAAAGATCCCCTTCAGGGCAGTACTTC; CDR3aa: CSAMTEKRSPSGQYF
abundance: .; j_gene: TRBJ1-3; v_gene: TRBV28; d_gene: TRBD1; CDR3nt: TGTGCCAGCAGTTTACGACAGGGGGCTGGAAACACCATATATTTT; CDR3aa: CASSLRQGAGNTIYF
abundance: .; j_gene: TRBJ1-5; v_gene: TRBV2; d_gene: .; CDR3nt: TGTGCCAGCAAAGTCGGGACATCAGGCGGGCCCCAGCATTTT; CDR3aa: CASKVGTSGGPQHF
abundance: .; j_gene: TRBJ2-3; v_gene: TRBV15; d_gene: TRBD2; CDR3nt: TGTGCCACCAGCAGGTTAGCGGGGGCATTGGATACGCAGTATTTT; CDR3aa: CATSRLAGALDTQYF
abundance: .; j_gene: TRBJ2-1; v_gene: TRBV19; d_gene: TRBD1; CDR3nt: TGTGCCAGTAGCGATGGACAGGATGACTACAATGAGCAGTTCTTC; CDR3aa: CASSDGQDDYNEQFF
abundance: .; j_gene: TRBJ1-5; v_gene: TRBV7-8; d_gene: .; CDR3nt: TGTGCCAGCAGCCCAGAGGGGGGGCAGTATAGCAATCAGCCCCAGCATTTT; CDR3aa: CASSPEGGQYSNQPQHF
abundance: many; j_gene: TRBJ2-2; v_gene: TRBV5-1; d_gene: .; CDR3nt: TGTGCCAGCAGCCTGAACACCGGGGAGCTGTTTTTT; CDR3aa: CASSLNTGELFF
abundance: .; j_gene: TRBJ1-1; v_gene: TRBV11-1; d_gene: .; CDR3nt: TGTGCCAGCAGCTTCGGCAGGACCCCTGAAGCTTTCTTT; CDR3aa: CASSFGRTPEAFF
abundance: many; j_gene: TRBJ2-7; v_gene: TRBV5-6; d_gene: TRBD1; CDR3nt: TGTGCCAGCAGCCTGGGACAGGGAGATTACGAGCAGTACTTC; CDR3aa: CASSLGQGDYEQYF
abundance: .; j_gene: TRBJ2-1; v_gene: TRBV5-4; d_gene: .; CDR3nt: TGTGCCAGCAGCCTCCGGGACTCCTCCTACAATGAGCAGTTCTTC; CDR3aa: CASSLRDSSYNEQFF
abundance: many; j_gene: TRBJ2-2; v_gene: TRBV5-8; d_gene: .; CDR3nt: TGTGCCAGCAGCCTAGGTAGGGAGAACACCGGGGAGCTGTTTTTT; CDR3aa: CASSLGRENTGELFF
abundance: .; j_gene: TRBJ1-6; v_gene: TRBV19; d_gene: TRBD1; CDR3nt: TGTGCCAGTAGTATCGCCCAGGGGGCAGGGTCACCCCTCCACTTT; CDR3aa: CASSIAQGAGSPLHF
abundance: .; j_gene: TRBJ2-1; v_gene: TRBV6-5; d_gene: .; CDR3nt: TGTGCCAGCAGTTACGGGAGCTCCTACAATGAGCAGTTCTTC; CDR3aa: CASSYGSSYNEQFF
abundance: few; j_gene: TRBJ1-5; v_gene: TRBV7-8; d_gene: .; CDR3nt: TGTGCCAGCAGCTTAGAGCCAGGCATCAATCAGCCCCAGCATTTT; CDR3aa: CASSLEPGINQPQHF
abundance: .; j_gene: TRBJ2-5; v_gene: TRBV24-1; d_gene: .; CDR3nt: TGTGCCACCAGTTCACCTATCCTTGGTCGACTCCAAGAGACCCAGTACTTC; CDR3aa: CATSSPILGRLQETQYF
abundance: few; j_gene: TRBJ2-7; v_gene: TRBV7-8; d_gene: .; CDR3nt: TGTGCCAGCAGCTCCGGACAGAAGCAGTACTTC; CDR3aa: CASSSGQKQYF
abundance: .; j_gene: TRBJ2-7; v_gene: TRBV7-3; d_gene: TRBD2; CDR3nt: TGTGCCAGCAGCCAAATCGACGGGGGGGCCTACGAGCAGTACTTC; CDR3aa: CASSQIDGGAYEQYF
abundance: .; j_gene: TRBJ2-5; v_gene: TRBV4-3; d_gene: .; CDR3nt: TGCGCCAGCAGCCAAAATCGTGGGACTACCCAGTACTTC; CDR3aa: CASSQNRGTTQYF
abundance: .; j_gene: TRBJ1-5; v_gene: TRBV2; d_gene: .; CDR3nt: TGTGCCAGCAGTGACGGTCAGCCCCTAGGGAGCAATCAGCCCCAGCATTTT; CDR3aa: CASSDGQPLGSNQPQHF